Listed below are T cell receptor beta chains from one sample, sequenced in a study of CXCR3-negative and CXCR3-positive naive CD8 T cells. TCRdb reanalyzed the 5' RACE reads and collapses them to one entry per CDR3 protein, without DNA. The ten most abundant clones cover roughly 0.28% of a sample with 150,000 or so distinct CDR3 sequences. The material sequenced was naive CXCR3+ CD8+ T cells from blood. Source of these receptors: a human donor in good health. Some clones in this sample may be carry-over from other donors' samples. The CDR3 runs from the conserved cysteine through the conserved F or W.

j_call: TRBJ1-1; v_call: TRBV29-1; cdr3_aa: CSVAPFRDPRTEAFF
j_call: TRBJ2-3; v_call: TRBV20-1; cdr3_aa: CSAREEFTSGSTDTQYF
j_call: TRBJ2-7; v_call: TRBV20-1; cdr3_aa: CSARRFEAYEQYF
j_call: TRBJ1-5; v_call: TRBV5-5; cdr3_aa: CASSFYLGIWQPQHF
j_call: TRBJ2-7; v_call: TRBV4-1; cdr3_aa: CASSRKRGGPYEQYF
j_call: TRBJ2-7; v_call: TRBV6-2/TRBV6-3; cdr3_aa: CASSSEELAQYF
j_call: TRBJ2-3; v_call: TRBV7-3; cdr3_aa: CASTPGGGPTDTQYF
j_call: TRBJ2-5; v_call: TRBV7-3; cdr3_aa: CASSREPGLHQETQYF
j_call: TRBJ2-3; v_call: TRBV27; cdr3_aa: CASRGDSLLNTQYF
j_call: TRBJ2-7; v_call: TRBV25-1; cdr3_aa: CASSESPYEQYF
j_call: TRBJ2-7; v_call: TRBV5-6; cdr3_aa: CASSRTPGRFYEQFF
j_call: TRBJ1-5; v_call: TRBV6-2/TRBV6-3; cdr3_aa: CASSRRGGNNQPHHF
j_call: TRBJ1-4; v_call: TRBV20-1; cdr3_aa: CSARDLMGNNEKLFF
j_call: TRBJ1-2; v_call: TRBV6-5; cdr3_aa: CASSYLGGFYGYTF
j_call: TRBJ2-1; v_call: TRBV7-6; cdr3_aa: CASSPFGLGGFNEQFF
j_call: TRBJ1-1; v_call: TRBV7-6; cdr3_aa: CASSLSTGGFTEAFF
j_call: TRBJ1-2; v_call: TRBV27; cdr3_aa: CATGQGAGYGYTF
j_call: TRBJ2-1; v_call: TRBV6-2/TRBV6-3; cdr3_aa: CASTLLDRIGHEQFF
j_call: TRBJ2-3; v_call: TRBV10-3; cdr3_aa: CAISESTRNTDTQYF